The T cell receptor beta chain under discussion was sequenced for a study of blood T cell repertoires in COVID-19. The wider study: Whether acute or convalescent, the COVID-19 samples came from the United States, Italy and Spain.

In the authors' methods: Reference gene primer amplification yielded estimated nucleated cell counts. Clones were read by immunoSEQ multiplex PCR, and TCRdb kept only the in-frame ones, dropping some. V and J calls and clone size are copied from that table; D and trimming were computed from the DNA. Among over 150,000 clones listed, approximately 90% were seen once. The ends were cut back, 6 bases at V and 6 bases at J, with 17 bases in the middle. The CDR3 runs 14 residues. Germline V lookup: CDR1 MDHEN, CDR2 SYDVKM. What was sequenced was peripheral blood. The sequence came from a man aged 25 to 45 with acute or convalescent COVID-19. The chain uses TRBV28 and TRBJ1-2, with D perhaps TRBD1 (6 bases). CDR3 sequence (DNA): TGTGCCAGCAGCACAGCGGGGGCAGACCATGGCTACACCTTC. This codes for CASSTAGADHGYTF.